This T cell receptor (beta chain) originates from a study of a mutant IDH1 vaccine in newly diagnosed glioma (dated by TCRdb to the early 2020s). Background on the whole study: Vaccination was initiated 4-6 weeks after radiotherapy alone, or concurrently with temozolomide cycles in the chemotherapy-containing groups. Six visits were used for peripheral blood collection: V03 (baseline), V05, V07, V10, V12 and V13. Prior to enrollment, patients had been given standard therapy consisting of radiotherapy alone, temozolomide alone, or radiochemotherapy with temozolomide, with the combination given to most patients. Of the approximately 30 treated patients, approximately 62% were male and about 38% were female, and the mean age was approximately 40 years. The week-35 safety follow-up was designated visit V12, and the week-47 end of study was designated visit V13. For exploratory analyses, 25 to 30 treated patients had longitudinal TCRB deep sequencing done wherever samples were available. What the authors observed across the whole study: PBMC samples for TCRB deep sequencing were selected based on availability. Vaccine-induced immune responses across multiple MHC alleles were detected in 80% to 95% of patients. Changes in the top peripheral T cell clonotypes picked up by TCRB sequencing did not appear to be linked to pseudoprogression. The authors noted that analyses of patient blood samples could not be reproduced because of sample limitations.

The time point label for this specimen denotes: week 35, safety follow-up. Each vaccine dose, consisting of 300 ug of a 20-mer mutant IDH1 peptide in Montanide, was administered subcutaneously with topical imiquimod. Patients were given eight vaccinations, in weeks 1, 3, 5, 7, 11, 15, 19 and 23, which matched visits V03 through V10. Donors had newly diagnosed WHO grade 3 or 4 IDH1-mutant astrocytomas with loss of nuclear ATRX. The samples were drawn from NOA16, a multicentre, single-arm, open-label phase I trial in Germany that tested a mutant IDH1 peptide vaccine in humans for the first time. Genomic DNA for TCRB sequencing was extracted from EDTA blood using the DNeasy Blood and Tissue Kit. Regarding this clone: This receptor's antigen is unknown. Qualities for individual bases were not recorded, and no much larger clone is one base off.

Library preparation employed the immunoSEQ multiplex PCR assay. Rearranged TCR beta chain sequences were amplified with the hsTCRB Kit following the manufacturer's protocol. An Illumina MiSeq was used to sequence the TCRB libraries. The authors' pipeline ran thus. The proprietary platform of the kit vendor was used for demultiplexing, trimming and gene mapping. TCRdb limited this immuneACCESS table to in-frame rearrangements with V and J called. A share of clones is missing; checked studies link under half to unresolved V genes, and the rest is unexplained. That table furnishes V, J and clone size, whereas the DNA furnished D and trimming. The sample profile shows about 32,000 clones; more than 75% of them were found once. The ten largest clones add up to roughly 15% of the sample. This TCR was recovered from a man aged 25 to 40 with glioma. Sequences were derived from PBMCs, sampled from a glioma patient whose treatment included an IDH1 peptide vaccine.

The CDR3 protein is CASSLGGPLHF. Read as DNA, the sequence is TGTGCCAGCAGCTTAGGGGGACCCCTCCACTTT. The rearrangement combines TRBV5-4 with TRBJ1-6; possibly the D gene is TRBD1, per 6 matching bases. The germline V gene (reference sequence) provides CDR1 SGHNT and CDR2 YYREEE. There are 11 amino acids in the CDR3, from cysteine to phenylalanine inclusive. CDR3 DNA only is kept here, 33 bases in frame from base 1. V is clipped by 2 bases and J by 12 bases, and the sequence between their germline boundaries is 6 bases long.